This entry lists 20 T cell receptor beta chains sequenced from one sample in a study of blood T cell repertoires in COVID-19. TCRdb keeps only in-frame clones here, not all; method: immunoSEQ multiplex PCR. The repertoire has hundreds of thousands of clones, about 85% of them found once; the top ten carry roughly 3%. Sequenced: peripheral blood. All receptors derive from a man aged 18-30 years with active or convalescent COVID-19.

This chain uses TRBV7-2 with TRBJ2-5, with D maybe TRBD2 (5 bases). Between the trimmed V and J ends, which lost 3 bases and 4 bases, there was a span of 12 bases. The CDR3 loop spans 14 amino acids. Germline V CDR1 and CDR2: SGHTA, FQGNSA. The DNA for the CDR3 is TGTGCCAGCAGCTTCCTGCCTAGCTCAGAGACCCAGTACTTC. Its protein is CASSFLPSSETQYF.

The genes are TRBV19 and TRBJ2-1; TRBD2 matches at 7 bases. The ends lost 7 bases at V and 3 bases at J; junction bases unmatched: 6. This CDR3 spans 14 amino acids. CDR1 and CDR2 from the germline V gene are LNHDA and SQIVND (reference sequence). CDR3 amino acids: CASNTGGYYNEQFF. CDR3 coding DNA: TGTGCCAGTAATACGGGGGGATACTACAATGAGCAGTTCTTC.

The chain is built from TRBV27 and TRBJ2-5; 9 nucleotides agree with TRBD2. The germline V gene encodes CDR1 MNHEY and CDR2 SMNVEV (reference sequence). This CDR3 region has 17 residues. V was pared by 0 bases and J by 1 base, with 6 bases of the junction left unmatched. CDR3 in DNA: TGTGCCAGCAGTTTATCGAGCGTGACTAGCGGCCAAGAGACCCAGTACTTC. It specifies CASSLSSVTSGQETQYF.

The gene calls are TRBV19 and TRBJ2-7, with 9 bases aligning to TRBD1. Germline V CDR1 and CDR2: LNHDA, SQIVND (reference sequence). J was trimmed by 0 bases and V by 1 base; bases with no gene match: 7. This CDR3 is 17 amino acids long. The CDR3: CASSIGTLTGGSYEQYF. The DNA of the CDR3 is TGTGCCAGTAGTATAGGGACCCTGACAGGGGGCTCCTACGAGCAGTACTTC.

The chain combines TRBV9 with TRBJ2-1, with 8 bases matching TRBD2. Trimming removed 0 bases from V and 9 bases from J; junction bases left unmatched: 5. CDR1 is SGDLS, CDR2 YYNGEE, per germline. CDR3 length: 14 residues. CDR3 amino acids: CASSVAGGHAEQFF. The CDR3, as DNA: TGTGCCAGCAGCGTAGCGGGGGGGCATGCTGAGCAGTTCTTC.

The V and J genes are TRBV7-9 and TRBJ2-1; possibly TRBD1 for D (6 bases). Looked up from germline, CDR1 is SEHNR and CDR2 is FQNEAQ (reference sequence). Trimming shortened V by 5 bases and J by 0 bases, and 11 bases separated the two germline ends. This CDR3 contains 15 residues. CDR3 residues: CASSDQGSSYNEQFF. In DNA, the CDR3 is TGTGCCAGCAGCGACCAGGGGAGCTCCTACAATGAGCAGTTCTTC.

CDR3 sequence: CASSLGIPGTGSKRETQYF. The CDR3, as DNA: TGTGCCAGCAGCTTAGGTATTCCCGGGACAGGGTCAAAACGAGAGACCCAGTACTTC. The V gene is TRBV7-3, the J gene TRBJ2-5; the match to TRBD1 covers 9 bases. Germline CDR1 is SGHTA and CDR2 is FQGTGA. The CDR3 extends over 19 amino acids. V lost 2 bases and J lost 4; bases outside the gene matches: 17.

The chain joins TRBV5-5 to TRBJ1-1, with no clear D. This CDR3 region has 15 residues. V lost 3 bases and J 10 bases, leaving 22 bases between the germline ends. Germline V gene lookup returns CDR1 SGHKS and CDR2 YYEKEE (reference sequence). CDR3 nucleotides: TGTGCCAGCAGCTATGACATGAGTAGGTTGGCTGCAGCTTTCTTT. Protein: CASSYDMSRLAAAFF.

The chain couples TRBV24-1 to TRBJ2-2; 9 bases fit TRBD1. The CDR3 runs 17 residues. The germline V gene has CDR1 KGHDR and CDR2 SFDVKD. V dropped 2 bases and J dropped 5; count of bases not matched to a gene: 8. DNA of the CDR3: TGTGCCACCAGTGATTCGTCCGGGACAGGGTTAACCGGGGAGCTGTTTTTT. This codes for CATSDSSGTGLTGELFF.

The gene calls are TRBV7-9 and TRBJ1-1; D is ambiguous. This CDR3 has 13 amino acids. CDR1 SEHNR and CDR2 FQNEAQ come from the germline V gene (reference sequence). Trimming took 7 bases from V and 2 from J, leaving 11 bases between them. This CDR3 is CASTGLLNTEAFF. The CDR3 nucleotides read TGTGCCAGCACCGGACTCCTCAACACTGAAGCTTTCTTT. Supplemented by reference TRBV7-9 and TRBJ1-1, the full variable domain reads DTGVSQNPRHKITKRGQNVTFRCDPISEHNRLYWYRQTLGQGPEFLTYFQNEAQLEKSRLLSDRFSAERPKGSFSTLEIQRTEQGDSAMYLCASTGLLNTEAFFGQGTRLTVV.

This sequence joins TRBV28 and TRBJ2-1; 9 bases line up with TRBD1. The germline V gene has CDR1 MDHEN and CDR2 SYDVKM. The V and J ends lost 6 bases and 2 bases, in that order; junction bases with no gene match: 5. CDR3 length: 15 residues. The CDR3 reads CASSGDREAYNEQFF. The CDR3 coding sequence is TGTGCCAGCAGCGGGGACAGGGAAGCCTACAATGAGCAGTTCTTC.

In this sample, this clone turned up once. This chain links TRBV4-3 with TRBJ2-1; TRBD2 matches at 10 bases. This CDR3 is 18 amino acids long. The V segment lost 2 bases and the J segment 5 bases; nucleotides outside the gene matches: 12. Germline V gives CDR1 LGHNA, CDR2 YSLEER. The CDR3, as DNA: TGCGCCAGCAGCCAACACGTCGAGCCCGGACTAGCGGACAATGAGCAGTTCTTC. Translation: CASSQHVEPGLADNEQFF.

This clone was seen a single time. The rearrangement joins TRBV5-4 to TRBJ2-7; D not resolved. V lost 4 bases to trimming and J lost 3 bases, with 14 bases between them. The CDR3 is 14 amino acids. The germline CDR1 and CDR2 sequences are SGHNT and YYREEE (reference sequence). The CDR3 is CASSAGSSRYEQYF. In DNA, the CDR3 is TGTGCCAGCAGCGCCGGGTCCAGCCGCTACGAGCAGTACTTC.

The V and J genes are TRBV2 and TRBJ1-1, with TRBD1 matching over 8 bases. The J segment lost 3 bases and the V segment lost 6 bases, leaving 3 bases of the junction unmatched. The CDR3 is made up of 13 amino acids. The germline gives CDR1 SNHLY, CDR2 FYNNEI. The CDR3 sequence: CASRTGEDTEAFF. CDR3 bases: TGTGCCAGCAGGACAGGGGAGGACACTGAAGCTTTCTTT.

Only one count was recorded for this clone. The gene calls are TRBV3-1 (or the pseudogene TRBV3-2) and TRBJ2-5; 11 bases fit TRBD2. This CDR3 has 15 amino acids. CDR1 is LGHDT and CDR2 is YNNKEL in the germline V gene (reference sequence). The trim removed 1 base at V and 4 bases at J, leaving 2 bases unmatched. The CDR3, as DNA: TGTGCCAGCAGCCAAGGGGGACTAGCGGTAGAGACCCAGTACTTC. This encodes CASSQGGLAVETQYF.

This chain links TRBV19 with TRBJ1-1, with D unresolved. The CDR3 covers 13 residues. V lost 3 bases to trimming and J lost 0 bases, with 5 bases between them. In germline, CDR1 is LNHDA, CDR2 SQIVND (reference sequence). Here the CDR3 reads CASSIFMNTEAFF. The CDR3 DNA sequence: TGTGCCAGTAGTATTTTCATGAACACTGAAGCTTTCTTT.

J is TRBJ2-1 and V is TRBV6-5; 10 bases fit TRBD1. The CDR3 is 15 amino acids. Germline V gene sequence: CDR1 MNHEY, CDR2 SVGAGI. Trimming cost V 5 bases and J 4 bases; bases outside gene matches: 5. The CDR3 DNA is TGTGCCAGCAGTCCAGGACAGGGGGGATACAATGAGCAGTTCTTC. Protein sequence: CASSPGQGGYNEQFF.

The chain uses TRBV9 and TRBJ2-2, with D perhaps TRBD1 (6 bases). Germline loops: CDR1 SGDLS, CDR2 YYNGEE. V was shortened by 4 bases and J by 3 bases, with 10 bases between the two germline ends. This CDR3 has 14 amino acids. As DNA, the CDR3 is TGTGCCAGCAGCTCGCGACAGGACACCGGGGAGCTGTTTTTT. It yields the protein CASSSRQDTGELFF.

This chain connects TRBV18 to TRBJ2-5, with D possibly being TRBD2 (6 bases). The V gene's germline CDR1 is KGHSH and CDR2 LQKENI. V lost 1 base and J lost 10, with 16 bases in between. The CDR3 extends over 14 amino acids. Written as DNA, the CDR3 is TGTGCCAGCTCACCACTGGAGGGGACGAGAGACCAGTACTTC. Its protein is CASSPLEGTRDQYF.

The V gene is TRBV9, the J gene TRBJ2-1; tentative D call: TRBD2 (9 bases). This CDR3 is built from 16 residues. From germline, CDR1 is SGDLS and CDR2 YYNGEE. V was shortened by 4 bases and J by 7 bases, with 21 bases between the two germline ends. CDR3 in amino acids: CASSPQGAGGLNEQFF. CDR3 coding DNA: TGTGCCAGCAGCCCCCAGGGGGCGGGAGGGTTGAATGAGCAGTTCTTC.